The 2 T cell receptor beta chains below come from one sample, sequenced in a study of a mutant IDH1 vaccine in newly diagnosed glioma (dated by TCRdb to about 2021). The method behind the library was the immunoSEQ multiplex PCR assay. TCRdb provides this immuneACCESS table in a form limited to in-frame rearrangements. Some clones are lacking; in checked studies, under half of them reflect an unresolved V gene, and why the rest are absent is not known. Counted in this sample were roughly 30,000 clones; 70% to 85% of them appeared once. Roughly 22% of the sample belongs to the ten largest clones. The intended sense of this specimen's time point label: week 5, during vaccination. Each vaccine dose, consisting of 300 ug of a 20-mer mutant IDH1 peptide in Montanide, was administered subcutaneously with topical imiquimod. Their antigen targets remain unknown. Sequencing was performed on PBMCs, taken from a glioma patient whose treatment included an IDH1 peptide vaccine. Receptor source: a young man with glioma.

The chain has TRBV7-2 and TRBJ2-6; TRBD2 aligns across 9 bases. CDR3 length: 17 residues. Germline V gene sequence: CDR1 SGHTA, CDR2 FQGNSA. The V gene end was trimmed by 6 bases and the J gene end by 1 base; junction bases not matched to a gene: 7. CDR3 bases: TGTGCCAGCAGGATAAGCGGGGGGTTGTCTGGGGCCAACGTCCTGACTTTC. Protein: CASRISGGLSGANVLTF.

J is TRBJ1-2 and V is TRBV4-3, with D maybe TRBD1 (6 bases). The CDR3 loop spans 17 amino acids. V lost 1 base, J lost 2 bases, and 17 bases lay in between. Germline V lookup: CDR1 LGHNA, CDR2 YSLEER. CDR3: CASSQGGGGWKNYGYTF. CDR3 nucleotides: TGCGCCAGCAGCCAAGGAGGGGGTGGATGGAAGAACTATGGCTACACCTTC.